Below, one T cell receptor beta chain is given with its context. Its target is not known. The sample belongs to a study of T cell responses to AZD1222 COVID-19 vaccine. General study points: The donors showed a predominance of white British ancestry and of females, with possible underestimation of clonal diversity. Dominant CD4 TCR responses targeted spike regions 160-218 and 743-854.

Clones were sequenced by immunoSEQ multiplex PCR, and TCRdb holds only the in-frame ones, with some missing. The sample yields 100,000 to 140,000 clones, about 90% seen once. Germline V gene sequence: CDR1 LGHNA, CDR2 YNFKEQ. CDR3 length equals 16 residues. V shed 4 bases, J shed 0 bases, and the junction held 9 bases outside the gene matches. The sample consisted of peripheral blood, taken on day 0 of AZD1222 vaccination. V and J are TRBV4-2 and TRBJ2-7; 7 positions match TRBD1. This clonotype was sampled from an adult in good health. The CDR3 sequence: CASSPSDRRYSYEQYF. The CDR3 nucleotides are TGTGCCAGCAGCCCATCGGACAGGCGCTACTCCTACGAGCAGTACTTC.